The T cell receptor (beta chain) under discussion was sequenced for a study of blood T cell repertoires in COVID-19. Sequenced by immunoSEQ multiplex PCR; TCRdb stores in-frame clones only, minus some. The data contain 450,000 or so clones, about nine tenths of them singletons. The CDR3 is 13 amino acids. The junction had 5 bases not matched to a gene; V was cut back by 6 bases and J by 5 bases. The clonotype was recovered from a woman aged 40 to 55 with COVID-19, enrolled during active disease. V and J are TRBV12-3 or TRBV12-4 and TRBJ1-2; TRBD1 agrees at 8 bases. The sequenced sample consisted of peripheral blood. In DNA, the CDR3 is TGTGCCAGCAGCACCCGGACAGGGTATGGCTACACCTTC. This sequence encodes CASSTRTGYGYTF.